The next 12 T cell receptor beta chains were all read from a single sample in a study of T cells in Graves' hyperthyroidism and ophthalmopathy. From RNA transcripts, TCR beta CDR3 regions were amplified. HTBI primers were the set used in a first-round RT-PCR of the TCR CDR3. TCRdb recomputed calls from the multiplex PCR reads with MiXCR, one row per CDR3 protein. The sample carries 130,000 to 150,000 distinct CDR3 sequences, approximately 20% recorded once. The sample consisted of blood. The source is a woman between 50 and 59 years old with Graves' hyperthyroidism that later progressed to Graves' ophthalmopathy.

This clonotype was counted ten times or more. The rearrangement joins TRBV20-1 to TRBJ1-2, with D hard to call. The CDR3 contains 16 residues. V shed 1 base and J shed 1 base, with 16 bases lying between them. In germline, CDR1 is DFQATT, CDR2 SNEGSKA (reference sequence). The CDR3: CSARGWGDGDNYGYTF. The CDR3 DNA follows: TGCAGTGCTAGAGGTTGGGGAGACGGCGATAACTATGGCTACACCTTC.

This clonotype came up many times. J is TRBJ1-2 and V is TRBV12-3 or TRBV12-4, with D possibly being TRBD1 (5 bases). The CDR3 contains 14 residues. V was cut by 3 bases and J by 4 bases, with 12 bases left in between. This chain's CDR3 is CASSFRQGSYGYTF. The CDR3 coding sequence is TGTGCCAGCAGTTTCCGGCAGGGATCCTATGGCTACACCTTC.

This clonotype was picked up many times. This chain uses TRBV6-1 with TRBJ2-5; no reliable D call. Trimming pared 3 bases from V and 1 base from J, leaving 6 bases between. Germline CDR1 MNHNS, CDR2 SASEGT. The CDR3 totals 13 residues. The CDR3 DNA sequence: TGTGCCAGCAGTGAGGTAGCCCAAGAGACCCAGTACTTC. It translates to CASSEVAQETQYF.

The chain is built from TRBV24-1 and TRBJ2-7, with 7 positions matching TRBD2. The CDR3 runs to 14 residues. Germline trimming cut 6 bases from V and 0 bases from J; bases unmatched to any gene: 4. The V gene's germline CDR1 is KGHDR and CDR2 SFDVKD. The CDR3: CATSPGTISYEQYF. CDR3 in DNA: TGTGCCACCAGTCCCGGGACTATCTCCTACGAGCAGTACTTC.

This clonotype was detected many times. The V gene is TRBV6-1, the J gene TRBJ2-1, with TRBD2 matching 7 bases. The CDR3 runs to 13 residues. From germline, CDR1 is MNHNS and CDR2 SASEGT. J was trimmed by 5 bases and V by 5 bases; bases with no gene match: 3. CDR3 sequence reads: CASSLGRNNEQFF. Written as DNA, the CDR3 is TGTGCCAGCAGTCTCGGGAGGAACAATGAGCAGTTCTTC.

This chain uses TRBV12-3 or TRBV12-4 with TRBJ1-2, with D possibly TRBD1 on 5 matching bases. Between the trimmed V and J ends, which lost 5 bases and 10 bases, there was a span of 11 bases. This CDR3 is 11 amino acids long. The CDR3 loop reads CASSTGRNYTF. The DNA for the CDR3 is TGTGCCAGCAGTACGGGACGGAACTACACCTTC.

This chain joins TRBV9 and TRBJ2-3; TRBD1 matches 10 bases. Germline assignment: CDR1 SGDLS and CDR2 YYNGEE. This CDR3 has 16 amino acids. Unmatched junction bases numbered 10, after V lost 4 bases and J lost 5 bases. CDR3 region: CASSLGGTGVGDTQYF. CDR3 sequence (DNA): TGTGCCAGCAGCCTGGGAGGGACAGGGGTTGGAGATACGCAGTATTTT.

The rearrangement joins TRBV20-1 to TRBJ2-7; 7 nucleotides match TRBD1. This CDR3 region has 17 residues. The trim removed 4 bases at V and 5 bases at J, leaving 20 bases unmatched. The V gene's germline CDR1 is DFQATT and CDR2 SNEGSKA (reference sequence). CDR3 sequence: CSATSRAGRGYPNEQYF. The CDR3 DNA follows: TGCAGTGCTACCTCTAGGGCGGGCAGGGGGTACCCCAACGAGCAGTACTTC.

This clonotype occurred many times. The chain uses TRBV20-1 and TRBJ1-6; maybe TRBD1 (6 bases). Germline lookup yields CDR1 DFQATT and CDR2 SNEGSKA (reference sequence). The CDR3 contains 13 residues. Trimming removed 0 bases at V and 13 bases at J, with 13 bases between. CDR3: CSARERGDRPLHF. The DNA for the CDR3 is TGCAGTGCTAGAGAGAGGGGGGATCGGCCCCTCCACTTT.

The chain uses TRBV29-1 and TRBJ2-1; D is perhaps TRBD2 (5 bases). This CDR3 region has 14 residues. The V end was cut by 7 bases, the J end by 0 bases, with 13 bases between. From germline, CDR1 is SQVTM and CDR2 ANQGSEA. The CDR3 sequence is CSADGMSSYNEQFF. The CDR3 coding sequence is TGCAGCGCAGACGGGATGAGCTCCTACAATGAGCAGTTCTTC.

This clonotype was found many times. This chain connects TRBV29-1 to TRBJ1-2; TRBD1 aligns across 8 bases. The CDR3 extends over 14 amino acids. CDR1 SQVTM and CDR2 ANQGSEA come from the germline V gene. J gave up 2 bases and V 3 bases, and 5 bases lay outside the gene matches. The CDR3 DNA reads TGCAGCGTTGACCGGGACAGGCGAAACTATGGCTACACCTTC. It is translated as CSVDRDRRNYGYTF.

This clonotype has just a few counts. The V gene is TRBV6-1, the J gene TRBJ1-2, with 8 bases fitting TRBD1. The trim removed 6 bases at V and 8 bases at J, leaving 5 bases unmatched. The CDR3 has 12 residues. Germline V lookup: CDR1 MNHNS, CDR2 SASEGT. The CDR3 loop reads CASRATGAGYTF. CDR3 nucleotides: TGTGCCAGCAGGGCGACAGGGGCCGGCTACACCTTC.